This entry features one TCR beta chain sequence. What it binds is unknown. Germline V gene sequence: CDR1 LGHNA, CDR2 YSLEER. This CDR3 is 17 amino acids long. The ends were cut back, 0 bases at V and 7 bases at J, with 21 bases in the middle. This entry comes from a study of shared clonotypes between healthy human individuals. Data came from immunoSEQ multiplex PCR; TCRdb stores just in-frame clones and leaves some out. The table has 2.3 million or so clones, 93% seen once. Findings and caveats of the study: Unshared clonotypes carried lower generation probabilities than those common to all four donors.

The sequencing sample was made of naive CD4+ T cells from PBMCs. The subset is: CD45RA+ positively selected. The chain joins TRBV4-3 to TRBJ1-2; D may be TRBD1 (5 bases). This clonotype was obtained from a man younger than 30 in good health. Some clones in this sample may be carry-over from other donors' samples. This CDR3 is CASSQDKARGRLFGYTF. CDR3 sequence (DNA): TGCGCCAGCAGCCAAGACAAAGCCCGGGGCAGACTTTTTGGCTACACCTTC.